This T cell receptor beta chain was sequenced during a study of blood T cell repertoires in COVID-19. Study-wide background: PBMCs, B-cell-depleted T cells, or T cells were the source of the cDNA or gDNA that made up the material.

This CDR3 is 14 amino acids long. Trimming took off 4 bases at V and 4 bases at J, with 11 bases between the two ends. Per the germline V gene, CDR1 is LNHDA and CDR2 is SQIVND (reference sequence). In this sample, this clone turned up a few times. Under the authors' procedure: Estimation of nucleated cell counts was performed using reference gene primer amplification. The assay was immunoSEQ multiplex PCR, and TCRdb's table has in-frame clones only and misses some. V and J calls and clone size come straight from that table; D and trimming were deduced from the DNA. The table includes over 350,000 clones, roughly 91% detected once.

The V gene is TRBV19, the J gene TRBJ2-1; perhaps TRBD1 as D (6 bases). The sequence was collected from a woman aged 25 to 39 with acute or convalescent COVID-19. Input material: peripheral blood. CDR3 nucleotide sequence: TGTGCCAGTAGTAAGGGGACACCTTACAATGAGCAGTTCTTC. It yields the protein CASSKGTPYNEQFF.